This passage covers 9 T cell receptor beta chains from one sample sequenced in a study of T cell changes during pregnancy in multiple sclerosis. Generated by immunoSEQ multiplex PCR, the TCRdb table keeps only in-frame clones and is missing some. The sample lists roughly 40,000 clones; approximately 94% were seen once. The input for sequencing was peripheral blood, taken before pregnancy. The receptors originated from a female donor with multiple sclerosis, enrolled in a pregnancy study.

In this sample, this clone turned up once. The chain employs TRBV11-3 and TRBJ1-1, with 7 bases identical to TRBD1. This CDR3 has 13 amino acids. Germline CDR1 reads SGHNT; CDR2 reads YENEEA. With V trimmed by 2 bases and J by 5 bases, 2 bases remained unmatched. CDR3 coding DNA: TGTGCCAGCAGCTTACTCAGGGGGACTGAAGCTTTCTTT. This translates into CASSLLRGTEAFF.

The V call is TRBV7-6, the J call TRBJ2-7; D is possibly TRBD1 (5 bases). CDR3 length equals 17 residues. Per the germline V gene, CDR1 is SGHVS and CDR2 is FNYEAQ. Trimming shortened V by 5 bases and J by 2 bases, and 22 bases separated the two germline ends. CDR3 region: CASSPSQGIDLPYEQYF. The CDR3 DNA reads as TGTGCCAGCAGCCCAAGCCAGGGAATCGACCTACCCTACGAGCAGTACTTC.

Written as DNA, the CDR3 is TGTGCCAGCAGTGAACGGGGCAGGGACATGGAGCAGTACTTC. As protein: CASSERGRDMEQYF. The V call is TRBV25-1, the J call TRBJ2-7; D perhaps matches TRBD1 (6 bases). Per germline, CDR1 MGHDK and CDR2 SYGVNS. Trimming removed 2 bases from V and 7 bases from J, with 15 bases in between. The CDR3 consists of 14 residues.

The rearrangement joins TRBV6-5 to TRBJ1-1; D perhaps matches TRBD1 (6 bases). The CDR3 has 16 residues. The ends were cut back, 4 bases at V and 1 base at J, with 16 bases in the middle. Germline CDR1 is MNHEY and CDR2 is SVGAGI. CDR3 in DNA: TGTGCCAGCAGTTCTCCACGCAACAGGGAGAACACTGAAGCTTTCTTT. It yields the protein CASSSPRNRENTEAFF.

This clone was observed a few times. J is TRBJ1-1 and V is TRBV5-4; 8 nucleotides align to TRBD1. Germline CDR1 and CDR2: SGHNT and YYREEE (reference sequence). After removal of 1 base from V and 5 bases from J, the junction contained 4 bases not matched to a gene. CDR3 length equals 14 residues. CDR3 residues: CASSLFRGQTEAFF. The CDR3 bases are TGTGCCAGCAGCTTGTTCAGGGGGCAGACTGAAGCTTTCTTT.

The rearrangement uses TRBV7-2 and TRBJ1-2; a weak D match, TRBD1 (6 bases). CDR1 is SGHTA and CDR2 is FQGNSA in the germline V gene. This CDR3 is 16 amino acids long. V dropped 5 bases and J dropped 3 bases, with 19 bases sitting between them. The CDR3 coding sequence is TGTGCCAGCAGCGAAGCCCCTTTCCGGACAGACTATGGCTACACCTTC. The encoded protein is CASSEAPFRTDYGYTF. The whole variable domain, filled in from reference TRBV7-2 and TRBJ1-2, reads GAGVSQSPSNKVTEKGKDVELRCDPISGHTALYWYRQSLGQGLEFLIYFQGNSAPDKSGLPSDRFSAERTGGSVSTLTIQRTQQEDSAVYLCASSEAPFRTDYGYTFGSGTRLTVV.

The table lists this clone with a count of one. The V gene is TRBV5-1, the J gene TRBJ2-7; the match to TRBD2 covers 8 bases. CDR3 size: 14 residues. The germline CDR1 and CDR2 sequences are SGHRS and YFSETQ. V shed 1 base, J shed 5 bases, and the junction held 5 bases outside the gene matches. The CDR3 nucleotides read TGCGCCAGCAGCTTGCGGAGCGGGAGCCACGAGCAGTACTTC. Protein product: CASSLRSGSHEQYF.

The J gene is TRBJ1-1, the V gene TRBV27, with a possible D match to TRBD1 (5 bases). The germline V gene encodes CDR1 MNHEY and CDR2 SMNVEV (reference sequence). Trimming pared 3 bases from V and 1 base from J, leaving 9 bases between. This CDR3 is 14 amino acids long. CDR3 DNA sequence: TGTGCCAGCAGTTTGTCCAGGGAGAACACTGAAGCTTTCTTT. This translates into CASSLSRENTEAFF.

The V and J genes are TRBV6-5 and TRBJ2-3, with 7 bases matching TRBD2. Germline V gives CDR1 MNHEY, CDR2 SVGAGI. V shed 0 bases, J shed 4 bases, and the junction held 7 bases outside the gene matches. The CDR3 totals 16 residues. CDR3 in amino acids: CASSYSAGEGADTQYF. CDR3 DNA sequence: TGTGCCAGCAGTTACTCGGCGGGGGAGGGCGCAGATACGCAGTATTTT.